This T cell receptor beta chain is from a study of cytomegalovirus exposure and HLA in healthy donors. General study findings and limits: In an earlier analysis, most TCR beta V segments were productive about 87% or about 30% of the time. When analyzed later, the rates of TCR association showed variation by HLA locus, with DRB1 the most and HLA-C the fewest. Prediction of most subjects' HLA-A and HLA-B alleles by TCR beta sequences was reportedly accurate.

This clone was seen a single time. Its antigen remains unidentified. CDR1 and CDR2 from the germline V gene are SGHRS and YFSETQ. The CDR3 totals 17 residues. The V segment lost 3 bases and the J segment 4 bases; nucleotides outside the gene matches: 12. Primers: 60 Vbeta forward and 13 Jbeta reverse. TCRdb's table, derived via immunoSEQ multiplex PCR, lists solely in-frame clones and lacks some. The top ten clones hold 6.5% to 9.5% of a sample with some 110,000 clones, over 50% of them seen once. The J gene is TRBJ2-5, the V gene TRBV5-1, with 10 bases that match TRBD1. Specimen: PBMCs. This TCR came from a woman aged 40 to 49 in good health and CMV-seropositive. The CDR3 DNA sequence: TGCGCCAGCAGCTCCCCGATTGGACAGGGGGTTAGAGAGACCCAGTACTTC. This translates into CASSSPIGQGVRETQYF. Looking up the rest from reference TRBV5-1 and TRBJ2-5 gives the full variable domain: KAGVTQTPRYLIKTRGQQVTLSCSPISGHRSVSWYQQTPGQGLQFLFEYFSETQRNKGNFPGRFSGRQFSNSRSEMNVSTLELGDSALYLCASSSPIGQGVRETQYFGPGTRLLVL.